The present T cell receptor beta chain was sequenced within a study of T cells in Graves' hyperthyroidism and ophthalmopathy. Study-level information: Before any treatment, at initial diagnosis, peripheral blood was collected.

This clonotype appeared many times. Antigen: not known. Uncontrolled infection, other autoimmune disease, pregnancy or lactation excluded patients. The study based diagnoses on clinical symptoms, serum thyroxine and TRAb, thyroid ultrasound and orbital computed tomography. General observations from the study: Researchers report that a 13 V-J model separated ophthalmopathy from stable hyperthyroidism.

From RNA transcripts, TCR beta CDR3 regions were amplified. An initial round of RT-PCR targeting the TCR CDR3 relied on the HTBI primer set. TCRdb used MiXCR to reprocess the multiplex PCR reads, holding one entry per CDR3 protein. The table shows some 300,000 distinct CDR3 sequences, with around 19% occurring only once. The sequence was obtained from a man aged 50 or older with Graves' ophthalmopathy. Sequencing input: blood.

The CDR3 region is CAWSVRGGHTEAFF. The CDR3 coding sequence is TGTGCCTGGAGTGTACGGGGGGGGCACACTGAAGCTTTCTTT. The chain uses TRBV30 and TRBJ1-1; a possible D gene is TRBD1 (6 bases). From germline, CDR1 is GTSNPN and CDR2 SVGIG (reference sequence). The CDR3 runs to 14 residues. The V end lost 0 bases, the J end lost 3 bases, and 11 bases lay between the germline ends.